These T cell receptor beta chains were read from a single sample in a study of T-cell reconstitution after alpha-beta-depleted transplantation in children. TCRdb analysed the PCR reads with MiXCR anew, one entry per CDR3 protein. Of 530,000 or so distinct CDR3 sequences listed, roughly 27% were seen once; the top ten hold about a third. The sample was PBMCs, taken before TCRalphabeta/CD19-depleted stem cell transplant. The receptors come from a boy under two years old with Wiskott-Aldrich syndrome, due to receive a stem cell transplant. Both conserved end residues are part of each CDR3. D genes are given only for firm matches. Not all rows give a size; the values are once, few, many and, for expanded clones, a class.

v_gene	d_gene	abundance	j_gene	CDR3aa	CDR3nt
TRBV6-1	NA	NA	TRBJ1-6	CASREPRKYNSPLHF	TGTGCCAGCAGAGAACCACGGAAGTATAATTCACCCCTCCACTTT
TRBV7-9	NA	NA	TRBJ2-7	CASSLEADSYEQYF	TGTGCCAGCAGCTTAGAGGCGGATTCCTACGAGCAGTACTTC
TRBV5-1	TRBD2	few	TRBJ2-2	CASSSRTSGKSNTGELFF	TGCGCCAGCAGCTCGCGGACTAGCGGGAAGAGCAACACCGGGGAGCTGTTTTTT
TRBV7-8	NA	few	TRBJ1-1	CASSKGRSPAFEAFF	TGTGCCAGCAGCAAGGGGAGGAGCCCCGCCTTTGAAGCTTTCTTT
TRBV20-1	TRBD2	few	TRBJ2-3	CSAILAGGDTDTQYF	TGCAGTGCTATATTAGCGGGAGGCGACACAGATACGCAGTATTTT
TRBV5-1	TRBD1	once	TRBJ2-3	CASSLAGPGGDTQYF	TGCGCCAGCAGCTTGGCTGGCCCAGGGGGAGATACGCAGTATTTT
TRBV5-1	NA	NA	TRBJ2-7	CASSLAGETPDF	TGCGCCAGCAGCTTGGCGGGGGAGACCCCTGACTTC
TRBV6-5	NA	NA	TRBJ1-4	CASSDSTWINEKLFF	TGTGCCAGCAGTGACTCGACATGGATTAATGAAAAACTGTTTTTT
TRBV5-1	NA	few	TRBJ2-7	CASRDGPYEQYF	TGCGCCAGCCGGGACGGACCCTACGAGCAGTACTTC
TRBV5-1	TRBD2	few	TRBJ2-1	CASSGGLAGDAYNEQFF	TGCGCCAGCAGCGGAGGACTAGCGGGAGATGCCTACAATGAGCAGTTCTTC
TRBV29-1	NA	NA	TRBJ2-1	CSVKSGYNEQFF	TGCAGTGTCAAGAGTGGCTACAATGAGCAGTTCTTC
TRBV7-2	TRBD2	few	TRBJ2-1	CASSFREEAYNEQFF	TGTGCCAGCAGCTTCCGGGAGGAGGCCTACAATGAGCAGTTCTTC
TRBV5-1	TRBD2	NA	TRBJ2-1	CASSLAQVAGVDEQFF	TGCGCCAGCAGCTTGGCCCAGGTAGCGGGAGTCGATGAGCAGTTCTTC
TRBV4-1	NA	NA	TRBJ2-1	CASSQNSEGANEQFF	TGCGCCAGCAGCCAAAACTCGGAGGGAGCCAATGAGCAGTTCTTC
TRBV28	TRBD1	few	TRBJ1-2	CASSPLQGGSVGGYTF	TGTGCCAGCAGCCCACTCCAGGGGGGCAGTGTCGGTGGCTACACCTTC
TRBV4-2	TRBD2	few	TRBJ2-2	CASSGTSGTTGELFF	TGTGCCAGCAGCGGGACTAGCGGAACCACCGGGGAGCTGTTTTTT
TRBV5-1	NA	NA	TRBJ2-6	CASSRTGHPSGANVLTF	TGCGCCAGCAGCAGAACGGGACACCCCTCTGGGGCCAACGTCCTGACTTTC
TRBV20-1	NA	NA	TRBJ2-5	CSASPFSAAPETQYF	TGCAGTGCTAGCCCCTTTAGCGCCGCTCCGGAGACCCAGTACTTC
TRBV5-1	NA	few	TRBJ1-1	CASSPYYRGDPEAFF	TGCGCCAGCAGCCCCTATTACCGGGGGGACCCTGAAGCTTTCTTT
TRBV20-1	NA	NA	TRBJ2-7	CSARRHGSDYEQYF	TGCAGTGCCAGACGGCATGGGAGTGACTACGAGCAGTACTTC
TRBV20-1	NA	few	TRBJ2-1	CSALFPPSEQFF	TGCAGTGCTCTCTTCCCTCCTAGCGAGCAGTTCTTC
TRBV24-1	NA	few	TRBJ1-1	CATRDRGRAEAFF	TGTGCCACCAGGGACCGGGGTAGGGCTGAAGCTTTCTTT
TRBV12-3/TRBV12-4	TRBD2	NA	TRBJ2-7	CASLKGGLGLSEQYF	TGTGCCAGCTTGAAGGGCGGACTAGGGCTTAGTGAGCAGTACTTC
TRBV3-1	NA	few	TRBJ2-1	CASSQVVGLAEQFF	TGTGCCAGCAGCCAAGTTGTGGGATTGGCTGAGCAGTTCTTC
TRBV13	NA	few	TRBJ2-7	CASSETGRYEQYF	TGTGCCAGCAGCGAGACAGGGAGGTACGAGCAGTACTTC
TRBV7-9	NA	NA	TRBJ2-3	CASSLGSGGTDTQYF	TGTGCCAGCAGCTTAGGGAGCGGAGGCACAGATACGCAGTATTTT
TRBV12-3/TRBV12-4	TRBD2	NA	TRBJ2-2	CASSRKREWAGELFF	TGTGCCAGCAGCCGAAAGCGGGAGTGGGCCGGGGAGCTGTTTTTT
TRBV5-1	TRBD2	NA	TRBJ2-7	CASSRGLNSYEQYF	TGCGCCAGCAGCCGGGGACTAAACTCCTACGAGCAGTACTTC
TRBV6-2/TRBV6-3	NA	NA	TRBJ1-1	CASRRLTGNTEAFF	TGTGCCAGCAGGCGACTTACAGGGAACACTGAAGCTTTCTTT
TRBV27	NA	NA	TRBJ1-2	CASSSTSGAANGYTF	TGTGCCAGCAGCTCGACCTCGGGGGCAGCCAATGGCTACACCTTC
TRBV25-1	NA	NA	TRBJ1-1	CASSGGGSGPDTEAFF	TGTGCCAGCAGTGGTGGGGGCTCTGGTCCGGACACTGAAGCTTTCTTT
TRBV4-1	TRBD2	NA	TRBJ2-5	CASSLGLAGGKTQYF	TGCGCCAGCAGCCTCGGACTAGCGGGAGGGAAGACCCAGTACTTC